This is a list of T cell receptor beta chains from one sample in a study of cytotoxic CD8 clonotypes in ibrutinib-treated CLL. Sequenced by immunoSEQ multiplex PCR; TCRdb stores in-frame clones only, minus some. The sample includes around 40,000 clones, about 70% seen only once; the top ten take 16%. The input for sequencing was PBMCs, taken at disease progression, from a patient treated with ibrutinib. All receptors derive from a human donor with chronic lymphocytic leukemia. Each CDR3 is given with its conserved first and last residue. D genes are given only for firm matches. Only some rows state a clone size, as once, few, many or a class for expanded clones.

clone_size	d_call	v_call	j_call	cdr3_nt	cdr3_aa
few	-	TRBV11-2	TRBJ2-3	TGTGCCAGCAGCTTGGAGGGCCTCACAGATACGCAGTATTTT	CASSLEGLTDTQYF
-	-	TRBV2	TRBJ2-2	TGTGCCACCCAGTCCAGCGTACTCACCGGGGAGCTGTTTTTT	CATQSSVLTGELFF
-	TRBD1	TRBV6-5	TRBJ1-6	TGTGCCAGCAGCCCCAGGACAGGGAGAGGGTCACCCCTCCACTTT	CASSPRTGRGSPLHF
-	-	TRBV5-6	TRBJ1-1	TGTGCCAGCAGCTTTAACACGGGCCCAAACACTGAAGCTTTCTTT	CASSFNTGPNTEAFF
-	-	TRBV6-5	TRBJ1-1	TGTGCCAGCAGTTACTTAAGGGTGGGGGGCACTGAAGCTTTCTTT	CASSYLRVGGTEAFF
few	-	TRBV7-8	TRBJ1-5	TGTGCCAGCAGCCGGTTGGGAACCACACAGCAGCCCCAGCATTTT	CASSRLGTTQQPQHF
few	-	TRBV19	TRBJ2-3	TGTGCCACCGGAGAGGGTAGCACAGATACGCAGTATTTT	CATGEGSTDTQYF
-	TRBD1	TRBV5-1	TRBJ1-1	TGCGCCAGCAGCCCTCAACAGGGGCAGAACACTGAAGCTTTCTTT	CASSPQQGQNTEAFF
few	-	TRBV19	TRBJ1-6	TGTGCCAGTAGTACCGAGACAGATGTTTCACCCCTCCACTTT	CASSTETDVSPLHF
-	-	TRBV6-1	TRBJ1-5	TGTGCCAGCACCCTAAGAAGGGACAATCAGCCCCAGCATTTT	CASTLRRDNQPQHF
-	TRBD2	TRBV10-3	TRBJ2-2	TGTGCCATCAACCTAGCGGGGGGAGAGACCGGGGAGCTGTTTTTT	CAINLAGGETGELFF
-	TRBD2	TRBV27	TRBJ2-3	TGTGCCAGCAGTTCCATCCGGGACTACTACACAGATACGCAGTATTTT	CASSSIRDYYTDTQYF
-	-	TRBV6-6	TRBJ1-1	TGTGCCAGCAGCCGGCTTGGGACGGGGGGCACTGAAGCTTTCTTT	CASSRLGTGGTEAFF
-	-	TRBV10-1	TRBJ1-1	TGCGCCAGCACTGAGCCCGGGGGGACTGAAGCTTTCTTT	CASTEPGGTEAFF
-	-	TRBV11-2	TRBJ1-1	TGTGCCAGCAACATGGGGTGGCGGATGAACACTGAAGCTTTCTTT	CASNMGWRMNTEAFF
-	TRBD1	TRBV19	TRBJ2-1	TGTGCCAGTAGTGTTCGACAGGGGGGCTACAATGAGCAGTTCTTC	CASSVRQGGYNEQFF
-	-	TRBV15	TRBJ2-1	TGTGCCACCAGCAGCCTACAGGGTTGGTCGCGCAATGAGCAGTTCTTC	CATSSLQGWSRNEQFF
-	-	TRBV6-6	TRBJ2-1	TGTGCCAGCAATCTATTAGGGTCCGGGTACAATGAGCAGTTCTTC	CASNLLGSGYNEQFF
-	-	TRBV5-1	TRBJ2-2	TGCGCCAGCAGCTGGCAAAGGGAGGACACCGGGGAGCTGTTTTTT	CASSWQREDTGELFF
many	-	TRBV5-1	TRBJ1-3	TGCGCCAGCAGCCCTCCTTCGGGGAGGGGAAACACCATATATTTT	CASSPPSGRGNTIYF
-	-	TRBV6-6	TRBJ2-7	TGTGCCAGCCGCCCCGGCGGAGTTACTTACGAGCAGTACTTC	CASRPGGVTYEQYF
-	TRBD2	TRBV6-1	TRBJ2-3	TGTGCCAGCAGTGAAAGACTAGCGGGGTCGAGCACAGATACGCAGTATTTT	CASSERLAGSSTDTQYF
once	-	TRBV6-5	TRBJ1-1	TGTGCCAGCAGTTTAAACAGGGACCAGAACACTGAAGCTTTCTTT	CASSLNRDQNTEAFF
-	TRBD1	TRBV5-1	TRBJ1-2	TGCGCCAGCACTGAACAGGGGGCTTCTAACTATGGCTACACCTTC	CASTEQGASNYGYTF
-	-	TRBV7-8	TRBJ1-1	TGTGCCAGCAGCTTAGTGGGGGCCTGGAACACTGAAGCTTTCTTT	CASSLVGAWNTEAFF
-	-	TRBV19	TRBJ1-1	TGTGCCAGTAGTATGGGAGGGGGTAACACTGAAGCTTTCTTT	CASSMGGGNTEAFF